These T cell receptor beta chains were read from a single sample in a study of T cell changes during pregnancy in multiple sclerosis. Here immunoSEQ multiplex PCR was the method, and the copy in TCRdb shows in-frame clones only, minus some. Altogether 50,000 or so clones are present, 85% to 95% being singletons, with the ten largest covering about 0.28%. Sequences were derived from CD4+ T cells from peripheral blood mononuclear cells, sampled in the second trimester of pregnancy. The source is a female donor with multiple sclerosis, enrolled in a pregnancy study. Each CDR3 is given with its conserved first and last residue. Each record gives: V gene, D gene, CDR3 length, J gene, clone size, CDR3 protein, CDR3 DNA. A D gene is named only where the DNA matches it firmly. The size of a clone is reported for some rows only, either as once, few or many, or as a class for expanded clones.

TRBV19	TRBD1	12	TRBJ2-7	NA	CATGQNNYEQYF	TGTGCCACGGGACAGAATAACTACGAGCAGTACTTC
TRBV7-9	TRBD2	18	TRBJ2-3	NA	CASSETSGGTLSTDTQYF	TGTGCCAGCAGCGAGACTAGCGGGGGGACTCTTAGCACAGATACGCAGTATTTT
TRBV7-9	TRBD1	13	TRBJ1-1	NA	CASSFGQGAQAFF	TGTGCCAGCAGCTTCGGACAGGGGGCACAAGCTTTCTTT
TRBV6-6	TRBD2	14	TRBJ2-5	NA	CAGTSGGASETQYF	TGTGCCGGAACTAGCGGGGGGGCCTCAGAGACCCAGTACTTC
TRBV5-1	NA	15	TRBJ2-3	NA	CASSLVRQGTDTQYF	TGCGCCAGCAGCTTGGTTCGGCAGGGGACGGATACGCAGTATTTT
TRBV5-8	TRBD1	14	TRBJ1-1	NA	CASSSGQGNTEAFF	TGTGCCAGCAGCTCTGGACAGGGAAACACTGAAGCTTTCTTT
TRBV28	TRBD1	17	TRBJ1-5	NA	CASSFVSGTGKHQPQHF	TGTGCCAGCAGTTTTGTCAGCGGGACAGGGAAGCATCAGCCCCAGCATTTT
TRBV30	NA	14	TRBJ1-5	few	CAWAKGLNHQPQHF	TGTGCCTGGGCCAAAGGACTTAATCATCAGCCCCAGCATTTT
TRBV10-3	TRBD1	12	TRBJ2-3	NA	CAISGEGATQYF	TGTGCCATCAGTGGTGAGGGGGCCACGCAGTATTTT
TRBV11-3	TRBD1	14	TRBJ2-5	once	CASSSDRAQETQYF	TGTGCCAGCAGCTCCGACAGGGCTCAAGAGACCCAGTACTTC
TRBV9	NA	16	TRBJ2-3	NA	CASNPAGRGGTDTQYF	TGTGCCAGCAACCCAGCCGGGCGGGGCGGCACAGATACGCAGTATTTT
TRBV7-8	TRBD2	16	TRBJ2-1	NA	CASKGRWGGIYNEQFF	TGTGCCAGCAAGGGGCGGTGGGGGGGAATCTACAATGAGCAGTTCTTC
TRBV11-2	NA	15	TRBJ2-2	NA	CASSGWGANTGELFF	TGTGCCAGCAGCGGCTGGGGGGCGAACACCGGGGAGCTGTTTTTT
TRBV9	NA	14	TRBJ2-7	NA	CASSSQGLAYEQYF	TGTGCCAGCAGCTCCCAGGGACTTGCCTACGAGCAGTACTTC
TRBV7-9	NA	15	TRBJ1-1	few	CASSLKARLNTEAFF	TGTGCCAGCAGCTTAAAAGCACGGTTGAACACTGAAGCTTTCTTT
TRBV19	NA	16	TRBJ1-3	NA	CASSPIPGSTGNTIYF	TGTGCCAGTAGTCCCATTCCAGGGTCTACTGGAAACACCATATATTTT
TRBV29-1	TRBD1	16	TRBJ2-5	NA	CSVLVGGTGGLGTQYF	TGCAGCGTCCTTGTGGGTGGAACAGGGGGGCTCGGGACCCAGTACTTC
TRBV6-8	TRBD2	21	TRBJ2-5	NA	CASSYLLPSGGHIPAAETQYF	TGTGCCAGCAGTTACCTGCTTCCTAGCGGGGGGCACATCCCGGCTGCGGAGACCCAGTACTTC
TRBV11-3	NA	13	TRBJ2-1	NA	CASSLAGSNEQFF	TGTGCCAGCAGCTTGGCGGGGTCCAATGAGCAGTTCTTC
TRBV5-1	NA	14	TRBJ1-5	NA	CASSLTGREQPQHF	TGCGCCAGCAGCTTAACAGGGCGGGAGCAGCCCCAGCATTTT
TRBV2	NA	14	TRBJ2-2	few	CASSEEGVTGELFF	TGTGCCAGCAGTGAGGAAGGGGTGACCGGGGAGCTGTTTTTT
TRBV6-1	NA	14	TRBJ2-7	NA	CASSDPSSSYEQYF	TGTGCCAGCAGTGACCCCTCTAGCTCCTACGAGCAGTACTTC
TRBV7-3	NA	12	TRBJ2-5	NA	CASSFGGETQYF	TGTGCCAGCAGCTTCGGGGGTGAGACCCAGTACTTC
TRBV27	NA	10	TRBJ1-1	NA	CASYPGEAFF	TGTGCCAGCTATCCAGGCGAAGCTTTCTTT
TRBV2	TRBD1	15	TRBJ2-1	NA	CASSEAGTGFNEQFF	TGTGCCAGCAGTGAAGCCGGGACAGGGTTCAATGAGCAGTTCTTC
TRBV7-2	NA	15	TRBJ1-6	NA	CASSWEGLNNSPLHF	TGTGCCAGCAGCTGGGAGGGACTGAATAATTCACCCCTCCACTTT
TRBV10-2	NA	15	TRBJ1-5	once	CASSESGGGNQPQHF	TGCGCCAGCAGTGAGTCCGGGGGAGGCAATCAGCCCCAGCATTTT
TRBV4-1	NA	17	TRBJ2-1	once	CASSQDSTGKSYNEQFF	TGCGCCAGCAGCCAAGATTCAACAGGGAAGAGCTACAATGAGCAGTTCTTC
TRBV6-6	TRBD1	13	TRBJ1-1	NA	CASTHRGRAEAFF	TGTGCCAGCACCCACAGGGGGAGGGCTGAAGCTTTCTTT
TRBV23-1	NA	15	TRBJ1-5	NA	CASSQNLRGGQPQHF	TGCGCCAGCAGTCAAAACTTAAGGGGTGGACAGCCCCAGCATTTT
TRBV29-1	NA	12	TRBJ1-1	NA	CSAGTPNTEAFF	TGCAGCGCCGGGACACCAAACACTGAAGCTTTCTTT
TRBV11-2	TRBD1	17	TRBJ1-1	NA	CASSRGTGGLQRTEAFF	TGTGCCAGCAGCCGAGGGACAGGGGGCCTTCAGAGGACTGAAGCTTTCTTT
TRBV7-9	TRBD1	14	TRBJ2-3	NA	CASRPDRFTDTQYF	TGTGCCAGCAGACCGGACAGGTTCACAGATACGCAGTATTTT
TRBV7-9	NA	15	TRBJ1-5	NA	CASSPSGSGNQPQHF	TGTGCCAGCAGTCCGAGCGGGAGCGGCAATCAGCCCCAGCATTTT